This T cell receptor beta chain was documented in a study of identifying expanded T cells in peripheral blood. Germline loops: CDR1 MNHEY, CDR2 SMNVEV (reference sequence). V lost 2 bases, J lost 4 bases, and 3 bases stayed unmatched. The CDR3 has 15 amino acids. TCRdb's table, derived via immunoSEQ multiplex PCR, lists solely in-frame clones and lacks some. The sample includes around 84,000 clones, around 90% of them seen just once. The chain uses TRBV27 and TRBJ2-7; 12 nucleotides agree with TRBD1. The sample taken for sequencing was blood. This TCR was sampled from a person aged 18 to 75 in good health. CDR3 nucleotide sequence: TGTGCCAGCAGTTTAGGGACAGGGGGCTGGTACGAGCAGTACTTC. This sequence encodes CASSLGTGGWYEQYF.